The 7 T cell receptor beta chains reported below all come from one sample, sequenced in a study of TET2 disruption in CD19-targeted CAR T cells. The antigens these receptors bind are not known. Indicated treatment: autologous CTL019 cells: CD19 CAR with 4-1BB and CD3 zeta domains. The method was immunoSEQ multiplex PCR; TCRdb's version includes in-frame clones alone and lacks a portion of them. This sample contains 25,000 or so clones. The sequencing here drew on CD8- CAR+ T cells sorted from cultured blood T cells, taken for CD19 CAR T cell therapy. As for subset: CD8-negative CAR-positive T cells from the infusion product. The source of these receptors is a man aged 65-85 years with chronic lymphocytic leukemia.

A remark on this clone: From the germline J gene comes the end of the CDR3, since the read stops 3 residues before it. The rearrangement links TRBV5-1 to TRBJ2-5; TRBD1 matches at 10 bases. The ends lost 3 bases at V and 4 bases at J; junction bases unmatched: 3. Per the germline V gene, CDR1 is SGHRS and CDR2 is YFSETQ. CDR3 length equals 14 residues. Incomplete CDR3 DNA: TGCGCCAGCAGCTCGGGACAGGGGATAGAGACC. Translation: CASSSGQGIET. In full, the CDR3 reads CASSSGQGIETQYF.

As to this clone: The sequenced fragment ends 3 residues before the CDR3 boundary, so the rest is inferred from the germline J gene. The chain carries TRBV28 and TRBJ2-3; D possibly corresponds to TRBD1 (6 bases). This CDR3 is 15 amino acids long. With 3 bases removed from V and 2 bases from J, the gap between germline ends came to 12 bases. The germline V gene has CDR1 MDHEN and CDR2 SYDVKM. Partial CDR3 DNA: TGTGCCAGCAGTTTCAGGGGCGGTTACACAGATACG. It translates to CASSFRGGYTDT. The whole CDR3 sequence is CASSFRGGYTDTQYF. The variable domain in full, completed from reference TRBV28 and TRBJ2-3, reads DVKVTQSSRYLVKRTGEKVFLECVQDMDHENMFWYRQDPGLGLRLIYFSYDVKMKEKGDIPEGYSVSREKKERFSLILESASTNQTSMYLCASSFRGGYTDTQYFGPGTRLTVL.

As for this clone: The read gets to within 3 residues of the CDR3 end, and the germline J gene fills in the rest. The chain carries TRBV5-5 and TRBJ1-2, with 7 bases lining up with TRBD1. The CDR3 is 13 amino acids. The germline gives CDR1 SGHKS, CDR2 YYEKEE (reference sequence). The CDR3 spells CASRKDRAHDYTF. The sequenced CDR3 bases are TGTGCCAGCAGAAAAGACAGGGCACACGAC.

As to this clone: The CDR3 end falls 3 residues outside the read, so it is completed with the germline J gene. The rearrangement joins TRBV28 to TRBJ2-7, with 8 positions matching TRBD2. Looked up from germline, CDR1 is MDHEN and CDR2 is SYDVKM. This CDR3 comprises 13 residues. V was pared by 6 bases and J by 3 bases, with 4 bases of the junction left unmatched. The DNA read from the CDR3 is TGTGCCAGCAGCCTTAGCGGGGTCTACGAG. Protein: CASSLSGVYE. The CDR3 as a whole reads CASSLSGVYEQYF.

On this clone itself: The sequence runs out 3 residues before the end of the CDR3; the remainder is reconstructed from the germline J gene. V is TRBV10-3 and J is TRBJ2-7, with 10 bases lining up with TRBD1. CDR1 and CDR2 (germline): ENHRY, SYGVKD. V trimming: 2 bases; J trimming: 0 bases; junction bases outside the gene matches: 4. The CDR3 loop spans 16 amino acids. Here the CDR3 reads CAISEGGTGASYEQYF. The part of the CDR3 DNA that was read is TGTGCCATCAGTGAGGGGGGGACAGGGGCCTCCTACGAG.

About this clone itself: The germline gene is not matched at one end of the junction; a read error may be the cause. The read is 3 residues too short to cover the CDR3 end, so that end is filled in from the germline J gene. The rearrangement joins TRBV4-2 to TRBJ2-5; TRBD1 might be the D (5 bases). CDR1 is LGHNA, CDR2 YNFKEQ, per germline. This CDR3 has 14 amino acids. CDR3 amino acids: CASSQERGSETQYF. The part of the CDR3 DNA that was read is TGCGCCAGCAGCCAAGAAAGGGGTTCGGAGACC.

On this clone: The sequence runs out 3 residues before the end of the CDR3; the remainder is reconstructed from the germline J gene. The J gene is TRBJ2-1, the V gene TRBV11-3; D is possibly TRBD2 (5 bases). Germline V lookup: CDR1 SGHNT, CDR2 YENEEA. Between the trimmed V and J ends, which lost 8 bases and 7 bases, there was a span of 15 bases. The CDR3 extends over 13 amino acids. Here the CDR3 reads CASGSGLLNEQFF. The part of the CDR3 DNA that was read is TGTGCCAGCGGAAGCGGACTGTTAAATGAG.